This T cell receptor (beta chain) was identified during a study of T cells in Graves' hyperthyroidism and ophthalmopathy. CDR1 and CDR2 from the germline V gene are ENHRY and SYGVKD. There are 16 residues in the CDR3. V was cut by 0 bases and J by 0 bases, with 9 bases left in between. This clonotype occurred once. RNA transcripts were the template for amplifying TCR beta CDR3 regions. First-round RT-PCR of the TCR CDR3 relied on the HTBI primer set. Via MiXCR, TCRdb re-called the multiplex PCR reads, giving one row per CDR3 protein. This table holds 600,000 to 650,000 distinct CDR3 sequences, 20% to 25% found once.

This sequence was found in a man younger than 45 with Graves' ophthalmopathy. The chain has TRBV10-3 and TRBJ2-1; maybe TRBD2 (6 bases). The sample consisted of blood. CDR3 amino acids: CAISESWRGSYNEQFF. The CDR3 bases are TGTGCCATCAGTGAGTCGTGGAGGGGCTCCTACAATGAGCAGTTCTTC.